The rows below give T cell receptor beta chains drawn from one sample of a study of T-cell memory formation after mild COVID-19. Via MiXCR, TCRdb re-called the 5' RACE reads, giving one row per CDR3 protein. Among about 400,000 distinct CDR3 sequences listed, about 15% were seen once. Material: PBMCs or a T cell subset sorted from them (not recorded which). The receptors stem from a man younger than 35 who had mild COVID-19 (a few samples of this study predate the infection). Cell type and time point are not known. The CDR3 runs from the conserved cysteine through the conserved F or W. Each record gives: CDR3 DNA, CDR3 protein, V gene, J gene, D gene, clone size. D genes are given only for firm matches. Size values are once, few and many counts, or a class for expanded clones, and some rows have none.

CDR3nt: TGTGCCAGCAGTCAGGGACAGGGGGTCCTCAATCAGCCCCAGCATTTT
CDR3aa: CASSQGQGVLNQPQHF
v_gene: TRBV12-3/TRBV12-4
j_gene: TRBJ1-5
d_gene: TRBD1
abundance: medium-sized

CDR3nt: TGTGCCAGCAGTATGTCTGGGAGCGGGGGTGGCGTAGAGACCCAGTACTTC
CDR3aa: CASSMSGSGGGVETQYF
v_gene: TRBV27
j_gene: TRBJ2-5
d_gene: TRBD2
abundance: many

CDR3nt: TGTGCCAGCAGCTTGGGGTACGACCTCTATGGCACAGATACGCAGTATTTT
CDR3aa: CASSLGYDLYGTDTQYF
v_gene: TRBV5-4
j_gene: TRBJ2-3
d_gene: .
abundance: .

CDR3nt: TGTGCCACCAGCAGAGATCTAGGCTTCCGGGTAGAGGGCTACACCTTC
CDR3aa: CATSRDLGFRVEGYTF
v_gene: TRBV15
j_gene: TRBJ1-2
d_gene: .
abundance: .

CDR3nt: TGCGCCAGCAGCCAAGATCAAGCGGGGGGGATCTACGAGCAGTACTTC
CDR3aa: CASSQDQAGGIYEQYF
v_gene: TRBV4-3
j_gene: TRBJ2-7
d_gene: TRBD2
abundance: few

CDR3nt: TGCGCCAGCAGCCAAGATTCGGTCGGACAGGGGGGCACAGATACGCAGTATTTT
CDR3aa: CASSQDSVGQGGTDTQYF
v_gene: TRBV4-1
j_gene: TRBJ2-3
d_gene: TRBD1
abundance: .

CDR3nt: TGTGCCAGCAGCCGCGCAGGGGGGTTTCCACATGAGCAGTTCTTC
CDR3aa: CASSRAGGFPHEQFF
v_gene: TRBV11-2
j_gene: TRBJ2-1
d_gene: .
abundance: .

CDR3nt: TGTGCCAGCAGCGTAGGCAGCCCAGGGACCACTGAAGCTTTCTTT
CDR3aa: CASSVGSPGTTEAFF
v_gene: TRBV9
j_gene: TRBJ1-1
d_gene: .
abundance: .

CDR3nt: TGTGCCAGCAGCTTAGTACAGGGGGACATAAAAGAGACCCAGTACTTC
CDR3aa: CASSLVQGDIKETQYF
v_gene: TRBV7-6
j_gene: TRBJ2-5
d_gene: TRBD1
abundance: .

CDR3nt: TGCGCCAGCAGCTTGGCCGTCAGGATGAACACTGAAGCTTTCTTT
CDR3aa: CASSLAVRMNTEAFF
v_gene: TRBV5-1
j_gene: TRBJ1-1
d_gene: .
abundance: many

CDR3nt: TGTGCCAGCAGCCCCCCGGGACCTTACTATGGCTACACCTTC
CDR3aa: CASSPPGPYYGYTF
v_gene: TRBV7-2
j_gene: TRBJ1-2
d_gene: .
abundance: .

CDR3nt: TGTTTTTGGAGGAGCTACACCGGGGAGCTGTTTTTT
CDR3aa: CFWRSYTGELFF
v_gene: TRBV7-6
j_gene: TRBJ2-2
d_gene: .
abundance: few

CDR3nt: TGTGCCAGCAGCTTATCTCGTAGAATCCAGACCCAGTACTTC
CDR3aa: CASSLSRRIQTQYF
v_gene: TRBV7-2
j_gene: TRBJ2-5
d_gene: .
abundance: few

CDR3nt: TGTGCCAGCAGTCCAACAGGGCTCGAGCAGTACTTC
CDR3aa: CASSPTGLEQYF
v_gene: TRBV11-2
j_gene: TRBJ2-7
d_gene: .
abundance: many

CDR3nt: TGCGCCAGCAGCCGGAGCGTGGACACCCACAATGAGCAGTTCTTC
CDR3aa: CASSRSVDTHNEQFF
v_gene: TRBV5-1
j_gene: TRBJ2-1
d_gene: .
abundance: many

CDR3nt: TGTGCCAGCAGTTCACAGGTCTCCACAGATACGCAGTATTTT
CDR3aa: CASSSQVSTDTQYF
v_gene: TRBV25-1
j_gene: TRBJ2-3
d_gene: .
abundance: .

CDR3nt: TGTGCCAGCAGGGGTGGGGCCAACGTCCTGACTTTC
CDR3aa: CASRGGANVLTF
v_gene: TRBV6-6
j_gene: TRBJ2-6
d_gene: .
abundance: few

CDR3nt: TGTGCCAGCAGCTTATCAATCTCTGGAAACACCATATATTTT
CDR3aa: CASSLSISGNTIYF
v_gene: TRBV7-2
j_gene: TRBJ1-3
d_gene: .
abundance: .

CDR3nt: TGTGCCAGCAGCTTAAGGGATAGCGGGGTAACAGATACGCAGTATTTT
CDR3aa: CASSLRDSGVTDTQYF
v_gene: TRBV7-9
j_gene: TRBJ2-3
d_gene: TRBD2
abundance: few

CDR3nt: TGTGCCAGCAGTTACGTAGAGACAGGGAACACTGAAGCTTTCTTT
CDR3aa: CASSYVETGNTEAFF
v_gene: TRBV6-6
j_gene: TRBJ1-1
d_gene: .
abundance: many

CDR3nt: TGCGCCAGCAGCCCGCCGGGACAGTTCTACAATGAGCAGTTCTTC
CDR3aa: CASSPPGQFYNEQFF
v_gene: TRBV5-1
j_gene: TRBJ2-1
d_gene: TRBD1
abundance: few

CDR3nt: TGCGCCAGCAGCCAAGACAGTGGTGGGGCCGGGGAGCTGTTTTTT
CDR3aa: CASSQDSGGAGELFF
v_gene: TRBV4-1
j_gene: TRBJ2-2
d_gene: .
abundance: medium-sized

CDR3nt: TGTGCCAGCAGCGATCAGACTAGCCTCGGGCCCCAGTACTTC
CDR3aa: CASSDQTSLGPQYF
v_gene: TRBV7-7
j_gene: TRBJ2-5
d_gene: TRBD2
abundance: few

CDR3nt: TGCGCCAGCAGCTTGCGACTAGAAAGATACAATGAGCAGTTCTTC
CDR3aa: CASSLRLERYNEQFF
v_gene: TRBV5-1
j_gene: TRBJ2-1
d_gene: .
abundance: few

CDR3nt: TGCAGTGCTAGAGGGACAGCTAACTCCTATAATTCACCCCTCCACTTT
CDR3aa: CSARGTANSYNSPLHF
v_gene: TRBV20-1
j_gene: TRBJ1-6
d_gene: .
abundance: .